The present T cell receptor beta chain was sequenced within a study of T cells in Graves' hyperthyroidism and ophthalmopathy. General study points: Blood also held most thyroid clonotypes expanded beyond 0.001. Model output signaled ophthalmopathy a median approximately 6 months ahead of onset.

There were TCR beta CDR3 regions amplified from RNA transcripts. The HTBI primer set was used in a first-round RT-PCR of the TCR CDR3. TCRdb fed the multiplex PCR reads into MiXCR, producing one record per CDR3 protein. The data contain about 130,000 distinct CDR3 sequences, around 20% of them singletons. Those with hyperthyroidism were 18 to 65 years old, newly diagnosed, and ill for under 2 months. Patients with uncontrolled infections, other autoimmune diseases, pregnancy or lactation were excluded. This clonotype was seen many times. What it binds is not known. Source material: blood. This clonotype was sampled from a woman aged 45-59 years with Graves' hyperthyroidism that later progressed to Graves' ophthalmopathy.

The CDR3 DNA reads as TGTGCCAGCAGTTCTCCGGGACTAGCGGGATCTGGGGAGCTGTTTTTT. Its translation: CASSSPGLAGSGELFF. The chain is built from TRBV28 and TRBJ2-2, with 13 bases identical to TRBD2. The V and J ends lost 4 bases and 8 bases, in that order; junction bases with no gene match: 7. The CDR3 covers 16 residues. The germline V gene has CDR1 MDHEN and CDR2 SYDVKM.